One sample yielded the 27 T cell receptor beta chains listed below, sequenced in a study of blood T cell repertoires in COVID-19. Clones were read by immunoSEQ multiplex PCR, and TCRdb kept only the in-frame ones, dropping some. The profile shows fewer than 250,000 clones, about nine tenths of them singletons. The sample taken for sequencing was PBMCs or T cells enriched from blood (not recorded which). These receptors were obtained from a man younger than 40 in a cohort exposed to, infected with or recovered from COVID-19 (not recorded which).

The rearrangement joins TRBV7-9 to TRBJ1-2; 11 positions agree with TRBD1. The CDR3 sequence is 15 residues long. Germline assignment: CDR1 SEHNR and CDR2 FQNEAQ (reference sequence). V gave up 3 bases and J gave up 6 bases; unmatched junction bases: 6. This chain's CDR3 is CASSFTGTGGNGYTF. The CDR3 DNA sequence: TGTGCCAGCAGCTTTACGGGGACAGGGGGTAATGGCTACACCTTC.

The CDR3 nucleotides read TGCAGCGTTGAAGCTAGGACAGAGACGATCTCAGGATCCTACAATGAGCAGTTCTTC. Amino acids: CSVEARTETISGSYNEQFF. The chain combines TRBV29-1 with TRBJ2-1; tentatively, D is TRBD1 (6 bases). The CDR3 sequence is 19 residues long. The V end was cut by 1 base, the J end by 1 base, with 23 bases between. Looked up from germline, CDR1 is SQVTM and CDR2 is ANQGSEA.

The CDR3, as DNA: TGTGCCAGCAAGCGGGAGGGGCTGGTTGATGAGCAGTTCTTC. Translation gives CASKREGLVDEQFF. This sequence joins TRBV6-5 and TRBJ2-1, with 10 bases identical to TRBD2. The V gene's germline CDR1 is MNHEY and CDR2 SVGAGI. V lost 7 bases, J lost 8 bases, and 8 bases stayed unmatched. The CDR3 runs 14 residues.

CDR3 DNA: TGTGCCAGCTCGGTAGGCAATCAGCCCCAGCATTTT. This sequence encodes CASSVGNQPQHF. The chain uses TRBV25-1 and TRBJ1-5, with unresolved D. This CDR3 spans 12 amino acids. Germline CDR1 reads MGHDK; CDR2 reads SYGVNS. V lost 8 bases, J lost 2 bases, and 7 bases lay in between. Full variable domain (outside the CDR3, taken from reference TRBV25-1 and TRBJ1-5): EADIYQTPRYLVIGTGKKITLECSQTMGHDKMYWYQQDPGMELHLIHYSYGVNSTEKGDLSSESTVSRIRTEHFPLTLESARPSHTSQYLCASSVGNQPQHFGDGTRLSIL.

The V gene is TRBV28, the J gene TRBJ2-5, with 8 positions matching TRBD1. CDR1 is MDHEN and CDR2 is SYDVKM in the germline V gene. CDR3 length: 15 amino acids. Unmatched junction bases numbered 8, after V lost 4 bases and J lost 4 bases. The DNA of the CDR3 is TGTGCCAGCAGTTCTCCGACAGGGGATATAGAGACCCAGTACTTC. This gives the protein CASSSPTGDIETQYF.

This clone has just a few counts. The rearrangement links TRBV9 to TRBJ2-3, with D unclear. This CDR3 is 14 amino acids long. V gave up 1 base and J gave up 6 bases, with 12 bases separating them. Germline values: CDR1 SGDLS, CDR2 YYNGEE. DNA for the CDR3: TGTGCCAGCAGCGTAAGTCTAGGTGGGGATACGCAGTATTTT. This translates into CASSVSLGGDTQYF. Combining the CDR3 with reference TRBV9 and TRBJ2-3 gives the whole variable domain DSGVTQTPKHLITATGQRVTLRCSPRSGDLSVYWYQQSLDQGLQFLIQYYNGEERAKGNILERFSAQQFPDLHSELNLSSLELGDSALYFCASSVSLGGDTQYFGPGTRLTVL.

The chain couples TRBV2 to TRBJ1-6; possibly TRBD1 for D (5 bases). The CDR3 runs 14 residues. Germline CDR1 SNHLY, CDR2 FYNNEI. V was pared by 6 bases and J by 8 bases, with 14 bases between. CDR3: CASRRVPGDSPLHF. In DNA, the CDR3 is TGTGCCAGCAGGCGGGTTCCGGGGGATTCACCCCTCCACTTT.

This clone was observed once. The V gene is TRBV25-1, the J gene TRBJ1-6; 7 bases map to TRBD1. This CDR3 comprises 14 residues. Germline CDR1 reads MGHDK; CDR2 reads SYGVNS. V dropped 4 bases and J dropped 7; count of bases not matched to a gene: 4. CDR3: CASSAYRGNSPLHF. CDR3 nucleotide sequence: TGTGCCAGCAGTGCGTACAGGGGAAATTCACCCCTCCACTTT.

The rearrangement links TRBV7-2 to TRBJ1-6; tentatively, D is TRBD1 (6 bases). From germline, CDR1 is SGHTA and CDR2 FQGNSA. Trimming removed 5 bases at V and 5 bases at J, with 13 bases between. The length of the CDR3 is 15 residues. CDR3 DNA: TGTGCCAGCAGCAGAGACACAGGGCATAATTCACCCCTCCACTTT. Translated: CASSRDTGHNSPLHF.

The J gene is TRBJ2-2, the V gene TRBV7-9; weak D call: TRBD2 (6 bases). This CDR3 has 15 amino acids. V was pared by 4 bases and J by 2 bases, with 11 bases between. The V gene's germline CDR1 is SEHNR and CDR2 FQNEAQ (reference sequence). The CDR3 sequence: CASSSPGVNTGELFF. The DNA for the CDR3 is TGTGCCAGCAGCTCACCGGGGGTCAACACCGGGGAGCTGTTTTTT.

The genes are TRBV5-4 and TRBJ2-7; D remains unclear. Trimming removed 4 bases at V and 3 bases at J, with 8 bases between. The germline gives CDR1 SGHNT, CDR2 YYREEE (reference sequence). This CDR3 comprises 12 residues. The CDR3 loop reads CASSRLDYEQYF. In DNA, the CDR3 is TGTGCCAGCAGCCGACTGGACTACGAGCAGTACTTC.

The gene calls are TRBV12-5 and TRBJ2-7; no clear D. Germline loops: CDR1 LGHNT, CDR2 FRNRAP. V was cut by 2 bases and J by 5 bases, with 10 bases left in between. This CDR3 has 13 amino acids. In nucleotides, the CDR3 is TGTGCTAGTGGTTTGTCAGGTTTCGACGAGCAGTACTTC. This translates into CASGLSGFDEQYF.

The chain links TRBV2 to TRBJ1-3; D gene ambiguous. Trimming left V 5 bases short and J 4 bases short, with 18 bases between. The CDR3 is 16 amino acids. CDR1 and CDR2 (germline): SNHLY, FYNNEI. CDR3 residues: CASSLLQYSTGNTIYF. CDR3 in DNA: TGTGCCAGCAGTCTATTACAGTACTCCACCGGAAACACCATATATTTT.

This chain joins TRBV11-1 and TRBJ2-7; 10 nucleotides agree with TRBD2. There are 14 residues in the CDR3. The J segment lost 2 bases and the V segment lost 5 bases, leaving 3 bases of the junction unmatched. Per the germline V gene, CDR1 is SGHAT and CDR2 is FQDESV (reference sequence). This chain's CDR3 is CASSRTSGAYEQYF. The CDR3 DNA reads TGTGCCAGCAGCCGGACTAGCGGAGCCTACGAGCAGTACTTC.

The J gene is TRBJ1-2, the V gene TRBV27; D is ambiguous. Germline CDR1 is MNHEY and CDR2 is SMNVEV (reference sequence). The CDR3 covers 13 residues. The V and J ends lost 8 bases and 7 bases respectively, with 17 bases between them. The CDR3 DNA sequence: TGTGCCAGCCGAGGATACGACGAGGGTGGCTACACCTTC. Protein: CASRGYDEGGYTF.

The chain is built from TRBV24-1 and TRBJ1-1, with TRBD1 matching over 7 bases. The CDR3 contains 13 residues. Germline-derived CDR1 and CDR2 are KGHDR and SFDVKD. V dropped 4 bases and J dropped 6; count of bases not matched to a gene: 4. The CDR3 coding sequence is TGTGCCACCAGTGAGCGGACAGGTGCTGAAGCTTTCTTT. This codes for CATSERTGAEAFF.

This clone has only one observation. The chain combines TRBV21-1 with TRBJ2-7; the DNA was not compared with TRBD1, the D call given in the table. TRBV21-1 is a listed pseudogene. The CDR3 loop spans 17 amino acids. CDR3 coding DNA: TGTGCCAGCAGCACCACGAACTGGACAGGGGTGTTGTACGAGCAGTACTTC. This sequence encodes CASSTTNWTGVLYEQYF.

The DNA for the CDR3 is TGTGCCAGCAGATCAGTGAACACTGAAGCTTTCTTT. This encodes CASRSVNTEAFF. The chain links TRBV12-3 or TRBV12-4 to TRBJ1-1; D not resolved. V was trimmed by 6 bases and J by 0 bases, leaving 5 bases between them. The CDR3 covers 12 residues.

The chain joins TRBV7-2 to TRBJ2-1; TRBD1 matches 8 bases. Germline V lookup: CDR1 SGHTA, CDR2 FQGNSA. The CDR3 runs to 15 residues. V was clipped by 5 bases and J by 4 bases; unmatched bases: 7. The CDR3 is CASSPDRGRYNEQFF. As DNA, the CDR3 is TGTGCCAGCAGCCCTGACAGGGGTCGGTACAATGAGCAGTTCTTC.

J is TRBJ2-7 and V is TRBV6-1, with 9 bases fitting TRBD1. The trim removed 2 bases at V and 3 bases at J, leaving 5 bases unmatched. The germline CDR1 and CDR2 sequences are MNHNS and SASEGT. The CDR3 loop spans 15 amino acids. Here the CDR3 DNA reads TGTGCCAGCAGTGAACGAACAGGGGGCCGCTACGAGCAGTACTTC. This encodes CASSERTGGRYEQYF.

The chain recombines TRBV11-2 with TRBJ2-1; D possibly corresponds to TRBD2 (6 bases). V lost 4 bases to trimming and J lost 7 bases, with 17 bases between them. This CDR3 spans 15 amino acids. The germline V gene encodes CDR1 SGHAT and CDR2 FQNNGV. For the CDR3, the DNA is TGTGCCAGCAGCTCCCTGGCGGGCCGGGGGAATGAGCAGTTCTTC. This gives the protein CASSSLAGRGNEQFF.

The chain has TRBV15 and TRBJ1-2; 8 positions match TRBD1. Germline V lookup: CDR1 LNHNV, CDR2 YYDKDF (reference sequence). CDR3 length: 15 amino acids. After removal of 7 bases from V and 0 bases from J, the junction contained 7 bases not matched to a gene. CDR3 in amino acids: CATNPYRGANYGYTF. Here the CDR3 DNA reads TGTGCCACCAACCCATACAGGGGGGCTAACTATGGCTACACCTTC.

The V call is TRBV27, the J call TRBJ2-7, with D possibly being TRBD1 (5 bases). V shed 5 bases and J shed 4 bases, with 15 bases lying between them. This CDR3 is 14 amino acids long. CDR1 MNHEY and CDR2 SMNVEV come from the germline V gene (reference sequence). The CDR3 region is CASSPRAGLYEQYF. CDR3 DNA: TGTGCCAGCAGTCCAAGGGCAGGGTTGTACGAGCAGTACTTC.

The rearrangement links TRBV18 to TRBJ1-1; possible D gene TRBD1, 6 bases. Germline values: CDR1 KGHSH, CDR2 LQKENI. Trimming removed 5 bases at V and 3 bases at J, with 10 bases between. The CDR3 sequence is 13 residues long. The CDR3 sequence is CASSTGLYTEAFF. The CDR3 region has the DNA TGTGCCAGCTCAACAGGGTTATACACTGAAGCTTTCTTT.

This chain joins TRBV11-2 and TRBJ2-2; D might be TRBD2 (6 bases). The CDR3 runs 14 residues. V lost 6 bases and J 5 bases, leaving 13 bases between the germline ends. The V gene's germline CDR1 is SGHAT and CDR2 FQNNGV. In DNA, the CDR3 is TGTGCCAGCAGACCCTTGCGGGGAACCGGGGAGCTGTTTTTT. Protein sequence: CASRPLRGTGELFF.

This clone appeared once. The chain is built from TRBV27 and TRBJ1-3; 9 bases line up with TRBD1. In germline, CDR1 is MNHEY, CDR2 SMNVEV (reference sequence). The V and J ends lost 4 bases and 0 bases, in that order; junction bases with no gene match: 4. The CDR3 has 16 amino acids. This chain's CDR3 is CASSSGTGFSGNTIYF. The CDR3 DNA follows: TGTGCCAGCAGTTCGGGGACAGGGTTCTCTGGAAACACCATATATTTT.

V gene TRBV6-4 combines with J gene TRBJ2-6, with a weak D call TRBD1 (6 bases). This CDR3 contains 17 residues. The germline V and J ends were trimmed by 5 bases and 2 bases, with 16 bases remaining between them. Germline V gene data show CDR1 as MRHNA and CDR2 as SNTAGT. The CDR3 DNA reads as TGTGCCAGCAGTACACAGGGTTTTGGAACTGGGGCCAACGTCCTGACTTTC. Translating it yields CASSTQGFGTGANVLTF.